The 19 T cell receptor beta chains below all came from one sample that was sequenced in a study of blood T cell repertoires in COVID-19. Produced via immunoSEQ multiplex PCR; TCRdb's table is partial and in-frame only. The table has some 130,000 clones, 85% seen once. Sample: peripheral blood. All receptors come from a human donor in a cohort sampled during active COVID-19.

The chain joins TRBV27 to TRBJ2-7; D is unclear. The CDR3 is made up of 13 amino acids. The V gene lost 4 bases and the J gene lost 2 bases, with 9 bases spanning the gap. Germline values: CDR1 MNHEY, CDR2 SMNVEV (reference sequence). CDR3 protein: CASSWSAAYEQYF. In DNA form, the CDR3 reads TGTGCCAGCAGTTGGTCTGCAGCCTACGAGCAGTACTTC.

The table lists this clone with a count of one. The chain recombines TRBV20-1 with TRBJ1-2, with D possibly matching TRBD1 (5 bases). The CDR3 spans 13 residues. The germline V gene encodes CDR1 DFQATT and CDR2 SNEGSKA (reference sequence). The V gene lost 3 bases and the J gene lost 8 bases, with 16 bases spanning the gap. This chain's CDR3 is CSASLVLGGGYTF. CDR3 DNA sequence: TGCAGTGCTAGTCTGGTGCTCGGGGGGGGCTACACCTTC.

The chain recombines TRBV7-2 with TRBJ1-2; 7 nucleotides align to TRBD1. Trimming took 5 bases from V and 4 from J; bases not matched to a gene: 16. From germline, CDR1 is SGHTA and CDR2 FQGNSA. The CDR3 is 17 residues long. In nucleotides, the CDR3 is TGTGCCAGCAGCCCCCAGACAGGGAAGATCTCTCCCTATGGCTACACCTTC. Amino acids: CASSPQTGKISPYGYTF. Supplemented by reference TRBV7-2 and TRBJ1-2, the full variable domain reads GAGVSQSPSNKVTEKGKDVELRCDPISGHTALYWYRQSLGQGLEFLIYFQGNSAPDKSGLPSDRFSAERTGGSVSTLTIQRTQQEDSAVYLCASSPQTGKISPYGYTFGSGTRLTVV.

This chain uses TRBV20-1 with TRBJ2-7; TRBD1 is a possible D gene (5 bases). Deletions cut 3 bases from V and 2 bases from J, with 11 bases between. This CDR3 contains 13 residues. Germline assignment: CDR1 DFQATT and CDR2 SNEGSKA (reference sequence). In DNA form, the CDR3 reads TGCAGTGCTAGTCAGGACAAGACCTACGAGCAGTACTTC. It specifies CSASQDKTYEQYF.

The V and J genes are TRBV2 and TRBJ2-1, with D perhaps TRBD1 (5 bases). The CDR3 consists of 17 residues. Trimming left V 2 bases short and J 6 bases short, with 20 bases between. From germline, CDR1 is SNHLY and CDR2 FYNNEI. The CDR3 DNA reads as TGTGCCAGCAGTGAAACTTTTTGGGGCTCTAGGGGCAATGAGCAGTTCTTC. It encodes CASSETFWGSRGNEQFF.

The CDR3 coding sequence is TGTGCCAGCAGCTTAGCGACAGGGATAAACACTGAAGCTTTCTTT. This encodes CASSLATGINTEAFF. The chain recombines TRBV7-8 with TRBJ1-1, with TRBD1 matching 7 bases. CDR1 and CDR2 from the germline V gene are SGHVS and FQNEAQ. V lost 0 bases to trimming and J lost 2 bases; unmatched junction nucleotides: 3. The CDR3 length is 15 residues.

The J gene is TRBJ2-1, the V gene TRBV18, with D possibly TRBD2 on 6 matching bases. CDR3 length: 13 amino acids. The V gene's germline CDR1 is KGHSH and CDR2 LQKENI. Trimming took off 6 bases at V and 7 bases at J, with 13 bases between the two ends. CDR3 sequence reads: CASSQGTSNEQFF. For the CDR3, the DNA is TGTGCCAGCTCCCAAGGGACTTCTAATGAGCAGTTCTTC.

This chain links TRBV11-1 with TRBJ1-1, with D uncertain. The germline V and J ends were trimmed by 5 bases and 3 bases, with 16 bases remaining between them. Per germline, CDR1 SGHAT and CDR2 FQDESV (reference sequence). This CDR3 contains 15 residues. The CDR3 DNA reads as TGTGCCAGCAGCCCCGTCCTAATCGGAGACACTGAAGCTTTCTTT. As protein: CASSPVLIGDTEAFF.

This chain uses TRBV5-6 with TRBJ1-5; 9 bases fit TRBD1. V was clipped by 4 bases and J by 4 bases; unmatched bases: 6. Germline V gene lookup returns CDR1 SGHDT and CDR2 YYEEEE. CDR3 size: 15 residues. CDR3 DNA: TGTGCCAGCAGCCCCGGGACAGGGATGAATCAGCCCCAGCATTTT. It specifies CASSPGTGMNQPQHF. The variable domain in full, with the rest retrieved from reference TRBV5-6 and TRBJ1-5, is DAGVTQSPTHLIKTRGQQVTLRCSPKSGHDTVSWYQQALGQGPQFIFQYYEEEERQRGNFPDRFSGHQFPNYSSELNVNALLLGDSALYLCASSPGTGMNQPQHFGDGTRLSIL.

The V call is TRBV10-1, the J call TRBJ1-1; a possible D gene is TRBD1 (5 bases). This CDR3 contains 13 residues. V lost 6 bases and J lost 0, with 8 bases in between. Per germline, CDR1 WNHNN and CDR2 SYGVQD (reference sequence). This chain's CDR3 is CASRDSMNTEAFF. CDR3 bases: TGCGCCAGCAGAGACAGCATGAACACTGAAGCTTTCTTT.

The chain joins TRBV7-8 to TRBJ2-7, with a tentative D call TRBD1 (5 bases). Trimming pared 2 bases from V and 6 bases from J, leaving 8 bases between. Per the germline V gene, CDR1 is SGHVS and CDR2 is FQNEAQ. The CDR3 totals 12 residues. The CDR3 is CASSLSRGEQYV. As DNA, the CDR3 is TGTGCCAGCAGCTTAAGTAGGGGCGAGCAGTACGTC.

V gene TRBV7-8 combines with J gene TRBJ2-7; 7 nucleotides line up with TRBD2. V was clipped by 1 base and J by 7 bases; unmatched bases: 7. The CDR3 contains 14 residues. Germline V gives CDR1 SGHVS, CDR2 FQNEAQ. DNA for the CDR3: TGTGCCAGCAGCTTAGTTGGACCCGGGGGGGAGCAGTACTTC. Amino acids: CASSLVGPGGEQYF.

The gene calls are TRBV3-1 (or the pseudogene TRBV3-2) and TRBJ2-1; D is undetermined. The CDR3 contains 13 residues. CDR1 is LGHDT and CDR2 is YNNKEL in the germline V gene (reference sequence). V was clipped by 0 bases and J by 6 bases, with 6 bases between them. CDR3 in DNA: TGTGCCAGCAGCCAAGATCCGAGCAATGAGCAGTTCTTC. Translation: CASSQDPSNEQFF.

The chain joins TRBV6-2 or TRBV6-3 to TRBJ1-2, with 9 bases matching TRBD1. V shed 3 bases and J 4 bases; nucleotides not matched to a gene: 6. The CDR3 extends over 15 amino acids. In germline, CDR1 is MNHEY, CDR2 SVGEGT. CDR3 loop: CASSYRGTGLYGYTF. CDR3 nucleotides: TGTGCCAGCAGTTATCGCGGGACAGGGCTCTATGGCTACACCTTC.

V and J are TRBV11-2 and TRBJ2-1; D is undetermined. The V gene lost 0 bases and the J gene lost 0 bases, with 6 bases spanning the gap. The CDR3 covers 15 residues. Looked up from germline, CDR1 is SGHAT and CDR2 is FQNNGV. The CDR3 DNA reads as TGTGCCAGCAGCTTAGAACACAGCTCCTACAATGAGCAGTTCTTC. It encodes CASSLEHSSYNEQFF.

This rearrangement joins TRBV28 to TRBJ2-7, with TRBD2 matching 10 bases. V was pared by 7 bases and J by 0 bases, with 9 bases of the junction left unmatched. The V gene's germline CDR1 is MDHEN and CDR2 SYDVKM. The CDR3 contains 16 residues. CDR3: CASNERTSGNSYEQYV. The CDR3 region has the DNA TGTGCCAGCAATGAGAGGACTAGCGGCAACTCCTACGAGCAGTACGTC.

CDR3 in amino acids: CASSLDRASSPLHF. The CDR3 DNA is TGCGCCAGCAGCTTGGACAGGGCGAGCTCACCCCTCCACTTT. The genes are TRBV5-1 and TRBJ1-6, with a possible D match to TRBD1 (6 bases). The V end lost 0 bases, the J end lost 10 bases, and 11 bases lay between the germline ends. Germline V CDR1 and CDR2: SGHRS, YFSETQ. This CDR3 has 14 residues.

This chain uses TRBV11-3 with TRBJ1-1; D gene unclear. Trimming pared 5 bases from V and 0 bases from J, leaving 13 bases between. The CDR3 is 15 residues long. CDR1 and CDR2 (germline): SGHNT, YENEEA. The CDR3 bases are TGTGCCAGCAGCCCCAGAGGCAACCTGAACACTGAAGCTTTCTTT. It codes for CASSPRGNLNTEAFF.

The V gene is TRBV7-9, the J gene TRBJ2-3, with TRBD2 identical over 15 bases. The CDR3 loop spans 16 amino acids. J lost 7 bases, V lost 3 bases, and 5 bases had no gene match. CDR1 is SEHNR and CDR2 is FQNEAQ in the germline V gene (reference sequence). The CDR3 nucleotides are TGTGCCAGCAGCTTTAGGACTAGCGGGGGGGTAAATACGCAGTATTTT. Translation gives CASSFRTSGGVNTQYF.